This TCR beta chain came from a study of blood T cell repertoires in COVID-19. At the level of the study: The United States, Italy and Spain provided the acute and convalescent COVID-19 samples. The analysed material was cDNA or gDNA that came from T cells, B-cell-depleted T cells, or PBMCs.

The V gene end was trimmed by 1 base and the J gene end by 7 bases; junction bases not matched to a gene: 3. The germline V gene encodes CDR1 MNHEY and CDR2 SVGEGT. The CDR3 is made up of 15 amino acids. In the original workflow: Nucleated cell counts were estimated from reference gene primer amplification. The method was immunoSEQ multiplex PCR; TCRdb's version includes in-frame clones alone and lacks a portion of them. The V and J calls and clone size are taken from that table; D and trimming were inferred from the DNA. The table has more than 200,000 clones, around 86% seen once. The sample was peripheral blood. This TCR was sampled from a woman aged 55-69 years with COVID-19, enrolled during active disease. J is TRBJ2-1 and V is TRBV6-2 or TRBV6-3; 11 bases line up with TRBD1. The CDR3 DNA sequence: TGTGCCAGCAGTTACTTGGACAGGGGGCTAAATGAGCAGTTCTTC. Its protein is CASSYLDRGLNEQFF.